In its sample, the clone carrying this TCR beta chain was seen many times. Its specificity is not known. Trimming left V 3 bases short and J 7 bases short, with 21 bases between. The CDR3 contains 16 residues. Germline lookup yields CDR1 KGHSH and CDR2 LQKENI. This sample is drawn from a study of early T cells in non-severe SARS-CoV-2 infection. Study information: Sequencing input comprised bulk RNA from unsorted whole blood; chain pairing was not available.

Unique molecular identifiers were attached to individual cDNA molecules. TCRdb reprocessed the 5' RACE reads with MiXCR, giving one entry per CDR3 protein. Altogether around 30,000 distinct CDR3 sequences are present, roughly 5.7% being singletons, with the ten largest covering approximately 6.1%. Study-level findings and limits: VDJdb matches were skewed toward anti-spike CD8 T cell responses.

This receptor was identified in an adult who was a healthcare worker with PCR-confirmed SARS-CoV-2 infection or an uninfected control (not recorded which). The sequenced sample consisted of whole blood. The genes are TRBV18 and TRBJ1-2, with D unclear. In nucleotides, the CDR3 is TGTGCCAGCTCACCGCGTCCGGAGGGAAGTTCTAGTGGCTACACCTTC. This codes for CASSPRPEGSSSGYTF. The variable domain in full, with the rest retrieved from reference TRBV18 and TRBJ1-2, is NAGVMQNPRHLVRRRGQEARLRCSPMKGHSHVYWYRQLPEEGLKFMVYLQKENIIDESGMPKERFSAEFPKEGPSILRIQQVVRGDSAAYFCASSPRPEGSSSGYTFGSGTRLTVV.